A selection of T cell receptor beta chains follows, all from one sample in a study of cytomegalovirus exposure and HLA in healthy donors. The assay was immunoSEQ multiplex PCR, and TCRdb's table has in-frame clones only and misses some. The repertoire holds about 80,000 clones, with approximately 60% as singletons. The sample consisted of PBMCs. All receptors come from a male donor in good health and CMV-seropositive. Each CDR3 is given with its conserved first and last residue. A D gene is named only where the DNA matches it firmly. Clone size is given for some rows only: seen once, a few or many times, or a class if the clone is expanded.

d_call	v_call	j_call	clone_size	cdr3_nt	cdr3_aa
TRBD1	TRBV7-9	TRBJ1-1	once	TGTGCCAGCAGCCCAAGGACAGGGGGCAGCGGCACTGAAGCTTTCTTT	CASSPRTGGSGTEAFF
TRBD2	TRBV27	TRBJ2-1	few	TGTGCCAGCAGTTTACTTGGGACTAGTAATGAGCAGTTCTTC	CASSLLGTSNEQFF
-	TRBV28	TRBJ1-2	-	TGTGCCAGCAGTTCGGGGACACTTGGCTACACCTTC	CASSSGTLGYTF
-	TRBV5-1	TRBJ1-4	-	TGCGCCAGCAGTTATAACATCGATTATGAAAAACTGTTTTTT	CASSYNIDYEKLFF
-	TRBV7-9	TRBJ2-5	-	TGTGCCAGCAGCTCCGCCCGTACATTAGCGAATGAGACCCAGTACTTC	CASSSARTLANETQYF
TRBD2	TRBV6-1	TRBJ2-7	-	TGTGCCAGCGTGAGCGGGAGCCAATCCTACGAGCAGTACTTC	CASVSGSQSYEQYF
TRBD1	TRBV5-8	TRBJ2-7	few	TGTGCCAGCAGCTTGAGGGGGCCCGCCGAGCAGTACTTC	CASSLRGPAEQYF
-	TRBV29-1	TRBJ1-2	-	TGCAGCGTTGAAGGGGGCGGTGGCTACACCTTC	CSVEGGGGYTF
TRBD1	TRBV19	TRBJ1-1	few	TGTGCCAGTAGTATCCAAACGCCAGGGGGCGAAGCTTTCTTT	CASSIQTPGGEAFF
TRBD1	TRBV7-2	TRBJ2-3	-	TGTGCCAGCAGAACAGGGGCCACAGATACGCAGTATTTT	CASRTGATDTQYF
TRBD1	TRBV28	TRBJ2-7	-	TGTGCCAGCAGTTTAAATCTAGGGGGCCTGTCTCACGAGCAGTACTTC	CASSLNLGGLSHEQYF
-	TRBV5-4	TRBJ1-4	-	TGTGCCAGCAGCCTTGGACAGCTTAATGAAAAACTGTTTTTT	CASSLGQLNEKLFF
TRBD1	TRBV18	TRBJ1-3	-	TGTGCCAGCTCACCTCCAGGGACAGGATTATCGTCTGGAAACACCATATATTTT	CASSPPGTGLSSGNTIYF
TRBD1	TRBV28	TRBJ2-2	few	TGTGCCAGCAGTCTTCGACAGGGGAACACCGGGGAGCTGTTTTTT	CASSLRQGNTGELFF
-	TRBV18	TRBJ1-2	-	TGTGCCAGCTCACCACCGGGGGCGGGTGGCTATGGCTACACCTTC	CASSPPGAGGYGYTF
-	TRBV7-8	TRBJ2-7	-	TGTGCCAGCAGCTCCCATACAGCCTCCTACGAGCAGTACTTC	CASSSHTASYEQYF
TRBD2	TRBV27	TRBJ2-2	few	TGTGCCAGCAGAACTTTAGACCCCGGGGGGACCGGGGAGCTGTTTTTT	CASRTLDPGGTGELFF
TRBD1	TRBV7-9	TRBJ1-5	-	TGTGCCAGCAGGCTTACAGGGGATCAGCCCCAGCATTTT	CASRLTGDQPQHF
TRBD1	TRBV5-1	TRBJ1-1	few	TGCGCCAGCAGCTCCTCGCCGGGACAGCCGAACACTGAAGCTTTCTTT	CASSSSPGQPNTEAFF
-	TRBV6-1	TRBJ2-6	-	TGTGCCAGCAGTGTAGACACGACCAACGTCCTGACTTTC	CASSVDTTNVLTF
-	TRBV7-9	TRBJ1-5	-	TGTGCCAGCAGCGACAATATCCGCAATCAGCCCCAGCATTTT	CASSDNIRNQPQHF
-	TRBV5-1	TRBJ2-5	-	TGCGCCAGCAGCTTAGACGGGTACGATGAGACCCAGTACTTC	CASSLDGYDETQYF
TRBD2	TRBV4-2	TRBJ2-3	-	TGTGCCAGCAGCCAAGATAAGGGACTAAATACGCAGTATTTT	CASSQDKGLNTQYF
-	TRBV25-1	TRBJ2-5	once	TGTGCCAGCAGTGCCGAGTTCGCGGAGGGGACCCAGTACTTC	CASSAEFAEGTQYF
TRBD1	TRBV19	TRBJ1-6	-	TGTGCCAGTAGGGCCGGGACAGGGGGGCATTCACCCCTCCACTTT	CASRAGTGGHSPLHF
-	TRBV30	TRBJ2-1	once	TGTGCCTGGAGACCCCTAACGAGCTCCTACAATGAGCAGTTCTTC	CAWRPLTSSYNEQFF
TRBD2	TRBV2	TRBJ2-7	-	TGTGCCAGCACCCGACAGGCGGGGGGTAGCGGAGCCTACGAGCAGTACTTC	CASTRQAGGSGAYEQYF
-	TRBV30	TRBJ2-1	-	TGTGCCTCCCTGGGCGGGGATAAGGGCTCCTACAATGAGCAGTTCTTC	CASLGGDKGSYNEQFF
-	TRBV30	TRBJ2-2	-	TGTGCGCGGGACAGGAACACCGGGGAGCTGTTTTTT	CARDRNTGELFF
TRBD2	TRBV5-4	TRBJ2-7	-	TGTGCCAGCAGCCATACTAGCGGGAACTCCTACGAGCAGTACTTC	CASSHTSGNSYEQYF
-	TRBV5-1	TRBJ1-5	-	TGCGCCAGCCCCCCCTACAGGTCGTGTCAGCCCCAGCATTTT	CASPPYRSCQPQHF
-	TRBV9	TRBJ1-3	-	TGTGCCAGCAGCGCCACCAACAATCCAGGAAACACCATATATTTT	CASSATNNPGNTIYF
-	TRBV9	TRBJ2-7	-	TGTGCCAGCAGCGTAGCGGGACTTTCCTACGAGCAGTACTTC	CASSVAGLSYEQYF
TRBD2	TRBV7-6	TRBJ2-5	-	TGTGCCAGCAGCTTAGCGCGGGGTAGCGGGGGGGAGACCCAGTACTTC	CASSLARGSGGETQYF
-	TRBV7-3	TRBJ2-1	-	TGTGCCAGCAGCTCCTCACTAGCCTCCTACAATGAGCAGTTCTTC	CASSSSLASYNEQFF
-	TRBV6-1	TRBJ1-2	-	TGTGCCAGCGTCGAGAACTATGGCTACACCTTC	CASVENYGYTF
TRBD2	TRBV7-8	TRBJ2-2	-	TGTGCCAGCAGCTTAGGGCCGCTAGCGGGGACCGGGGAGCTGTTTTTT	CASSLGPLAGTGELFF
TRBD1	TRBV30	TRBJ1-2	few	TGTGCCTGCCCACTCGGACAGGGAGAGGGCTACACCTTC	CACPLGQGEGYTF
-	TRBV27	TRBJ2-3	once	TGTGCCAGCAGGGAAGGAGGGACAGATACGCAGTATTTT	CASREGGTDTQYF
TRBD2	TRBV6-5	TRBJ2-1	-	TGTGCCAGCAGTTACGATCTAGCGGGAGGTGACAATGAGCAGTTCTTC	CASSYDLAGGDNEQFF
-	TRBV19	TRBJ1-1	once	TGTGCCAGTAGTTTCCGTCGGAGTGGCTCGAACACTGAAGCTTTCTTT	CASSFRRSGSNTEAFF
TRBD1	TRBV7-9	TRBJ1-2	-	TGTGCCAGCAGCCCCCCCAGAGGGACAGGGAGCACCTTTTTTCTTGGCTACACCTTC	CASSPPRGTGSTFFLGYTF
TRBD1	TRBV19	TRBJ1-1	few	TGTGCCAGTGGACAGGGGACAACTGAAGCTTTCTTT	CASGQGTTEAFF
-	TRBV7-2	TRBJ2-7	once	TGTGCCAGCATCCCTCCCTCGGGCTACGAGCAGTACTTC	CASIPPSGYEQYF
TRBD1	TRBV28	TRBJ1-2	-	TGTGCCAGCAGTTTGCCGGGTTCAGCGGGACAGGGGGCAAACTATGGCTACACCTTC	CASSLPGSAGQGANYGYTF
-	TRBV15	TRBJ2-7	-	TGTGCCACCAGCAGACCGAACAGGGCCAAGGGCTACGAGCAGTACTTC	CATSRPNRAKGYEQYF
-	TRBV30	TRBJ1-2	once	TGTGCCTGGAGTTCGAGCGGGACCCACTATGGCTACACCTTC	CAWSSSGTHYGYTF
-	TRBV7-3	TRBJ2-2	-	TGTGCCAGCAGCTCAGACAGGAACACCGGGGAGCTGTTTTTT	CASSSDRNTGELFF
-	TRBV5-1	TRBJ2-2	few	TGCGCCAGCAGCTGGTACGGGGGAAACACCGGGGAGCTGTTTTTT	CASSWYGGNTGELFF
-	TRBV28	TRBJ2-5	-	TGTGCCAGCACCGCCGGGGGGCGAGCCCAAGAGACCCAGTACTTC	CASTAGGRAQETQYF
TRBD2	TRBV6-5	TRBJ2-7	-	TGTGCCAGCAGGGGACTAGCCTACGAGCAGTACTTC	CASRGLAYEQYF
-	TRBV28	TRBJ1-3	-	TGTGCCAGCAGTTTGCGCACTCCTGGAAACACCATATATTTT	CASSLRTPGNTIYF
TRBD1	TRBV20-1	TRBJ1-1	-	TGCAGACTGGGACAGGGGGTACAAGCTTTCTTT	CRLGQGVQAFF